Sequencing of this TCR beta chain was carried out in a study of blood T cell repertoires in COVID-19 (dated by TCRdb to about 2020). General notes on the study: The collaborator samples originated in the United States, Italy and Spain and spanned the acute and convalescent phases of COVID-19. The prospective study material was composed of cDNA or gDNA derived from T cells, B-cell-depleted T cells, or PBMCs. Deeply sampled blood TCRbeta repertoires from subjects exposed to, actively infected with, or recovered from COVID-19 were included in the dataset. The repertoires were released in a freely available public database intended as a resource for research on the immune response to SARS-CoV-2. The samples were drawn from the first 160 participants of the ongoing ImmuneRACE study and from about 1,200 subjects provided by 6 global collaborators. Nearly every sample came with metadata listing a de-identified subject ID, COVID-19 status, age in years and sex. Where available, HLA class I and class II types were obtained from metadata supplied by the sample provider rather than from assay-based typing. The paper as a whole reports these results and caveats: The quantity of clinical and demographic metadata differed by source and by participant and was supplied without curation.

TCRbeta CDR3 regions were amplified from genomic DNA using the immunoSEQ Assay, a bias-controlled multiplex PCR. The source study handled its data this way. Within the assay, amplification of reference gene primers was used to estimate how many nucleated cells each sample contained. To quantify the absolute abundance of each unique TCRbeta CDR3 rearrangement, sequence reads were collapsed and filtered. For each sample, productive Simpson clonality was calculated as the square root of Simpson's diversity index over productive rearrangements. TCRdb obtained this table from immuneACCESS and retained in-frame rearrangements with V and J assigned. These tables miss some clones; where compared with another copy, unresolved V genes account for less than half of the shortfall, and the remainder is unexplained. Clonal size and the V and J genes are those of that table, whereas D and trimming came from the DNA. Across this sample there are around 500,000 clones, with around nine tenths seen only once. The ten largest clones add up to 8% to 9.5% of the sample.

Enrolling through a virtual design, the prospective study's participants ranged in age from roughly 18 to 89 years and lived across roughly 24 United States geographic areas. To assign participants to cohorts, the prospective study relied on clinical history that participants themselves reported in a screening survey and a study questionnaire. Recovered participants in ImmuneRACE Cohort 3 were defined by two consecutive negative NP/OP PCR tests, clearance by a healthcare professional, or resolution of symptoms. In the prospective study, whole blood, serum and a nasopharyngeal or oropharyngeal swab were collected from each participant by mobile phlebotomists. Participants in the prospective study had the option to provide additional blood draws and questionnaires over a roughly 2-month period. Before DNA extraction, prospective study blood samples were shipped either frozen or at room temperature.

This clone was recorded only once. It has no known antigen specificity. No per-base quality is available; no much larger clone lies one base away. V lost 0 bases and J lost 8 bases; the stretch between them is 16 bases long. The germline V gene encodes CDR1 LNHNV and CDR2 YYDKDF (reference sequence). From the cysteine up to the phenylalanine, the CDR3 has a length of 15 residues. Only the CDR3 portion is preserved as DNA: 45 bases, with reading frame beginning at the first base. The chain was built from TRBV15 and TRBJ1-1; a tentative D match to TRBD1 spans 5 bases. The origin of this receptor is a woman aged 55-70 years who had recovered from COVID-19. The sequenced sample consisted of PBMCs or T cells enriched from blood (not recorded which). In nucleotides, the sequence is TGTGCCACCAGCAGAGATGGGACGGGGGGTGTCGAAGCTTTCTTT. Its translation is CATSRDGTGGVEAFF.